Below are 26 T cell receptor beta chains sequenced from a single sample in a study of blood T cell repertoires in COVID-19. Data came from immunoSEQ multiplex PCR; TCRdb stores just in-frame clones and leaves some out. The sample comprises 250,000 to 300,000 clones, about 89% of which are singletons, and under 15% rests with the top ten. Sequencing input: peripheral blood. These receptors all come from a woman aged 60 to 75 with acute or convalescent COVID-19.

This chain's CDR3 is CASSKGGGTGPCEQYF. In nucleotides, the CDR3 is TGTGCCAGCAGCAAAGGAGGCGGGACAGGGCCCTGCGAGCAGTACTTC. V gene TRBV21-1 combines with J gene TRBJ2-7; the listed D gene, TRBD1, was not tested against the DNA. TRBV21-1 is classified as a pseudogene. The CDR3 has 16 residues.

This clone has a handful of counts. The chain carries TRBV7-6 and TRBJ1-1; D may be TRBD1 (5 bases). The CDR3 has 16 amino acids. Trimming took off 1 base at V and 0 bases at J, with 12 bases between the two ends. Germline lookup yields CDR1 SGHVS and CDR2 FNYEAQ. The CDR3 nucleotides read TGTGCCAGCAGCTTAGATCGGCGGACATTGAACACTGAAGCTTTCTTT. It translates to CASSLDRRTLNTEAFF.

The chain has TRBV7-9 and TRBJ2-7; D may be TRBD1 (5 bases). From germline, CDR1 is SEHNR and CDR2 FQNEAQ (reference sequence). The CDR3 contains 12 residues. Trimming removed 2 bases at V and 7 bases at J, with 9 bases between. CDR3 bases: TGTGCCAGCAGCTTAAGGGGTTCGGAGCAGTACTTC. Translation gives CASSLRGSEQYF.

The CDR3 region is CASSYPWDADRVDEKLFF. The CDR3 bases are TGTGCCAGTAGTTACCCTTGGGATGCGGACAGGGTGGATGAAAAACTGTTTTTT. The chain combines TRBV19 with TRBJ1-4, with 8 nucleotides matching TRBD1. Germline values: CDR1 LNHDA, CDR2 SQIVND (reference sequence). Trimming took 5 bases from V and 6 from J; bases not matched to a gene: 17. CDR3 length: 18 residues.

CDR3 DNA sequence: TGTGCCAGTGACCTACAGGGTCTCTCTGGAAACACCATATATTTT. Translation: CASDLQGLSGNTIYF. The V call is TRBV2, the J call TRBJ1-3; D might be TRBD1 (6 bases). V lost 9 bases, J lost 0 bases, and 15 bases lay in between. Germline V gives CDR1 SNHLY, CDR2 FYNNEI. CDR3 length: 15 amino acids.

The rearrangement links TRBV5-1 to TRBJ2-1; possibly TRBD1 for D (6 bases). Germline values: CDR1 SGHRS, CDR2 YFSETQ. This CDR3 has 13 residues. V lost 2 bases and J 6 bases, leaving 9 bases between the germline ends. The CDR3 DNA follows: TGCGCCAGCAGCTTAGGACAGCGCAATGAGCAGTTCTTC. Translated, it gives CASSLGQRNEQFF.

This clone was observed a single time. The CDR3 sequence: CASSTRPGQGSAEQYF. In nucleotides, the CDR3 is TGTGCCAGCAGCACACGGCCGGGACAGGGATCCGCCGAGCAGTACTTC. This chain uses TRBV7-3 with TRBJ2-7; TRBD1 matches 9 bases. The CDR3 consists of 16 residues. Trimming took 5 bases from V and 6 from J; bases not matched to a gene: 14. The germline V gene encodes CDR1 SGHTA and CDR2 FQGTGA.

J is TRBJ2-7 and V is TRBV5-1; D is uncertain. The V gene lost 2 bases and the J gene lost 0 bases, with 9 bases spanning the gap. The V gene's germline CDR1 is SGHRS and CDR2 YFSETQ. CDR3 length: 14 residues. The CDR3 coding sequence is TGCGCCAGCAGCTTTGGCGGTGGCTCCTACGAGCAGTACTTC. It specifies CASSFGGGSYEQYF. The full variable domain, with the rest looked up from reference TRBV5-1 and TRBJ2-7, is KAGVTQTPRYLIKTRGQQVTLSCSPISGHRSVSWYQQTPGQGLQFLFEYFSETQRNKGNFPGRFSGRQFSNSRSEMNVSTLELGDSALYLCASSFGGGSYEQYFGPGTRLTVT.

The V call is TRBV27, the J call TRBJ1-6, with 10 bases lining up with TRBD1. Looked up from germline, CDR1 is MNHEY and CDR2 is SMNVEV (reference sequence). This CDR3 is 14 amino acids long. With V trimmed by 6 bases and J by 8 bases, 4 bases remained unmatched. The CDR3 nucleotides are TGTGCCAGCAGCGACAGGGGGCTGTATTCACCCCTCCACTTT. It codes for CASSDRGLYSPLHF.

This chain uses TRBV2 with TRBJ2-5; weak D call: TRBD1 (6 bases). CDR3 size: 13 residues. Germline V lookup: CDR1 SNHLY, CDR2 FYNNEI. The V gene lost 6 bases and the J gene lost 5 bases, with 13 bases spanning the gap. CDR3 in DNA: TGTGCCAGCAGCCAGGGGCTGAGGGAGACCCAGTACTTC. This codes for CASSQGLRETQYF.

This clone has only one observation. This chain joins TRBV5-5 and TRBJ1-3; no clear D gene. CDR1 and CDR2 from the germline V gene are SGHKS and YYEKEE (reference sequence). V dropped 7 bases and J dropped 3 bases, with 8 bases sitting between them. The CDR3 covers 12 residues. In DNA form, the CDR3 reads TGTGCCAGCGGCGGGGATGGAAACACCATATATTTT. It translates to CASGGDGNTIYF.

The V and J genes are TRBV5-4 and TRBJ2-2; 10 bases map to TRBD2. There are 18 residues in the CDR3. V was clipped by 0 bases and J by 8 bases; unmatched bases: 13. Germline values: CDR1 SGHNT, CDR2 YYREEE (reference sequence). The DNA of the CDR3 is TGTGCCAGCAGCTTGGGGGCCCAAAGCGGGAGGGCCAGGGGGGAGCTGTTTTTT. This sequence encodes CASSLGAQSGRARGELFF. Drawing the rest from reference TRBV5-4 and TRBJ2-2, the complete variable domain is ETGVTQSPTHLIKTRGQQVTLRCSSQSGHNTVSWYQQALGQGPQFIFQYYREEENGRGNFPPRFSGLQFPNYSSELNVNALELDDSALYLCASSLGAQSGRARGELFFGEGSRLTVL.

V usage is TRBV19 and J usage is TRBJ1-2; maybe TRBD1 (6 bases). V dropped 4 bases and J dropped 0 bases, with 9 bases sitting between them. This CDR3 spans 14 amino acids. Germline V gene data show CDR1 as LNHDA and CDR2 as SQIVND (reference sequence). CDR3: CASSKTGPNYGYTF. In DNA form, the CDR3 reads TGTGCCAGTAGTAAGACAGGCCCTAACTATGGCTACACCTTC. The full variable domain, completed using reference TRBV19 and TRBJ1-2, is DGGITQSPKYLFRKEGQNVTLSCEQNLNHDAMYWYRQDPGQGLRLIYYSQIVNDFQKGDIAEGYSVSREKKESFPLTVTSAQKNPTAFYLCASSKTGPNYGYTFGSGTRLTVV.

The CDR3 nucleotides are TGTGCCAGCAGCTTAGTGAGCATCGGGGGACCGGCCTACGAGCAGTACTTC. Its protein is CASSLVSIGGPAYEQYF. The genes are TRBV7-8 and TRBJ2-7, with D possibly being TRBD2 (6 bases). The CDR3 length is 17 residues. The ends were cut back, 1 base at V and 2 bases at J, with 18 bases in the middle. Germline CDR1 reads SGHVS; CDR2 reads FQNEAQ.

Concerning this clone itself: A read error may account for a junction end that differs from germline. The chain recombines TRBV19 with TRBJ1-4; D is unresolved. The CDR3 loop spans 13 amino acids. Germline-derived CDR1 and CDR2 are LNHDA and SQIVND (reference sequence). The CDR3 nucleotides are TGTGCCAGTGCTCCAGGATATAATGAAAAGCTGTTTTTT. Its protein product is CASAPGYNEKLFF.

J is TRBJ2-5 and V is TRBV5-1; TRBD2 agrees at 8 bases. Looked up from germline, CDR1 is SGHRS and CDR2 is YFSETQ. This CDR3 spans 14 amino acids. V was pared by 1 base and J by 6 bases, with 5 bases of the junction left unmatched. For the CDR3, the DNA is TGCGCCAGCAGCTTGCCAGCGGGAGATAAGACCCAGTACTTC. Amino acids: CASSLPAGDKTQYF.

This clone showed up just a few times. The V gene is TRBV15, the J gene TRBJ1-6; 9 nucleotides line up with TRBD1. Trimming took 6 bases from V and 8 from J; bases not matched to a gene: 8. The germline V gene has CDR1 LNHNV and CDR2 YYDKDF (reference sequence). The CDR3 is 15 amino acids. CDR3 DNA sequence: TGTGCCACCAGTCCGGGACAGGGCAATTATTCACCCCTCCACTTT. It codes for CATSPGQGNYSPLHF.

CDR3 in amino acids: CASSEEVDREAFF. The CDR3 coding sequence is TGTGCCAGCAGTGAAGAGGTCGACAGAGAAGCTTTCTTT. V and J are TRBV6-1 and TRBJ1-1; weak D call: TRBD1 (5 bases). The CDR3 has 13 amino acids. Trimming cost V 1 base and J 8 bases, with 11 bases left between them. CDR1 is MNHNS and CDR2 is SASEGT in the germline V gene.

This chain links TRBV7-2 with TRBJ2-1; D not certain. V gave up 5 bases and J gave up 0 bases, with 11 bases separating them. The CDR3 loop spans 15 amino acids. CDR1 and CDR2 from the germline V gene are SGHTA and FQGNSA. CDR3 protein: CASSAQVGSYNEQFF. The CDR3 DNA follows: TGTGCCAGCAGCGCACAAGTTGGCTCCTACAATGAGCAGTTCTTC.

This clone was found once. V and J are TRBV5-1 and TRBJ1-1; no clear D gene. Trimming removed 4 bases at V and 0 bases at J, with 13 bases between. Germline CDR1 and CDR2: SGHRS and YFSETQ. This CDR3 contains 15 residues. CDR3 residues: CASSLTTIMNTEAFF. CDR3 DNA sequence: TGCGCCAGCAGCCTTACTACTATAATGAACACTGAAGCTTTCTTT. Combining the CDR3 with reference TRBV5-1 and TRBJ1-1 gives the whole variable domain KAGVTQTPRYLIKTRGQQVTLSCSPISGHRSVSWYQQTPGQGLQFLFEYFSETQRNKGNFPGRFSGRQFSNSRSEMNVSTLELGDSALYLCASSLTTIMNTEAFFGQGTRLTVV.

The V and J genes are TRBV5-1 and TRBJ1-1, with 8 nucleotides matching TRBD1. CDR3 size: 18 residues. Germline assignment: CDR1 SGHRS and CDR2 YFSETQ. Germline trimming cut 4 bases from V and 4 bases from J; bases unmatched to any gene: 18. The DNA for the CDR3 is TGCGCCAGCAGCCAGACTAGGACAGGGTTCCCTTTGAGCACTGAAGCTTTCTTT. Its translation: CASSQTRTGFPLSTEAFF.

This chain connects TRBV6-6 to TRBJ2-7, with D perhaps TRBD1 (5 bases). Looked up from germline, CDR1 is MNHNY and CDR2 is SVGAGI (reference sequence). The CDR3 has 13 amino acids. The V end lost 2 bases, the J end lost 7 bases, and 12 bases lay between the germline ends. CDR3 in DNA: TGTGCCAGCAGTTACGGCGGACACGAAGAGCAGTACTTC. This codes for CASSYGGHEEQYF.

The chain links TRBV11-2 to TRBJ1-1; TRBD1 is a possible D gene (5 bases). Germline CDR1 SGHAT, CDR2 FQNNGV. This CDR3 comprises 15 residues. With 0 bases removed from V and 4 bases from J, the gap between germline ends came to 12 bases. The CDR3 region has the DNA TGTGCCAGCAGCTTAGAAGGGGATGGCACCACTGAAGCTTTCTTT. The encoded protein is CASSLEGDGTTEAFF.

Here the CDR3 reads CASSPSGLAGKGADTQYF. In nucleotides, the CDR3 is TGTGCCAGCAGCCCCTCGGGACTAGCGGGAAAAGGGGCAGATACGCAGTATTTT. V and J are TRBV28 and TRBJ2-3, with 13 nucleotides matching TRBD2. Germline CDR1 MDHEN, CDR2 SYDVKM. The CDR3 runs 18 residues. V was clipped by 6 bases and J by 4 bases; unmatched bases: 13.

This chain links TRBV7-2 with TRBJ2-1; 7 bases are a match to TRBD2. Per germline, CDR1 SGHTA and CDR2 FQGNSA. The V gene end was trimmed by 5 bases and the J gene end by 7 bases; junction bases not matched to a gene: 8. This CDR3 region has 14 residues. The chain's CDR3 is CASSLLAGWNEQFF. In DNA, the CDR3 is TGTGCCAGCAGCCTATTAGCGGGTTGGAATGAGCAGTTCTTC.

The CDR3 nucleotides are TGTGCCAGTAGTATACCCCCAGGGGTCGGGGACAATCAGCCCCAGCATTTT. This translates into CASSIPPGVGDNQPQHF. This chain connects TRBV19 to TRBJ1-5, with TRBD1 as a possible D gene (6 bases). Germline lookup yields CDR1 LNHDA and CDR2 SQIVND (reference sequence). The CDR3 consists of 17 residues. V was pared by 2 bases and J by 3 bases, with 17 bases between.